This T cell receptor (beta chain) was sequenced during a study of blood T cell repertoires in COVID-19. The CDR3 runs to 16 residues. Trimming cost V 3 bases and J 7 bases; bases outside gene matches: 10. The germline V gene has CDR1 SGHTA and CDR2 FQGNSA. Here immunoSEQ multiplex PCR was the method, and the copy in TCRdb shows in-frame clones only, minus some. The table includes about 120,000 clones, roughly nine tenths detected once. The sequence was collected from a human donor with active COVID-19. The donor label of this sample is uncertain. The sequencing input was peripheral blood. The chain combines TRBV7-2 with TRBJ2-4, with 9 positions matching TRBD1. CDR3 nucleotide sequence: TGTGCCAGCAGCTTTGACGGGACAGGGATGTCCAACATTCAGTACTTC. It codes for CASSFDGTGMSNIQYF.